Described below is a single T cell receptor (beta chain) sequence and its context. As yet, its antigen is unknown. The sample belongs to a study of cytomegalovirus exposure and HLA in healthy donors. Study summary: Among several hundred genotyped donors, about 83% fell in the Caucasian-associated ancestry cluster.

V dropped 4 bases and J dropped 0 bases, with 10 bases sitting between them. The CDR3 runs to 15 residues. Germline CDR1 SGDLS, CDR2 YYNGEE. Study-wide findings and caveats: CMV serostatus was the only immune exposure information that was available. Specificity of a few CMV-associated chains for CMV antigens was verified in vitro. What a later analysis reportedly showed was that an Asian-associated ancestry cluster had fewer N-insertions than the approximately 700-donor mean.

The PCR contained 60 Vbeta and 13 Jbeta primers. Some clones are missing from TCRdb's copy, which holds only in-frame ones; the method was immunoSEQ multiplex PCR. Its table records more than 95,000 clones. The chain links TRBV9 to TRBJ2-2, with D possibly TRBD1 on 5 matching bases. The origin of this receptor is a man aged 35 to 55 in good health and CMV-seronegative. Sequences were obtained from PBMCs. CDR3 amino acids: CASSLGLANTGELFF. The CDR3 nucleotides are TGTGCCAGCAGCCTGGGGCTAGCGAACACCGGGGAGCTGTTTTTT.